This TCR beta chain appears in the sequencing data of a study of cytomegalovirus exposure and HLA in healthy donors. CDR1 SGHVS and CDR2 FNYEAQ come from the germline V gene. This CDR3 region has 18 residues. With V trimmed by 3 bases and J by 4 bases, 11 bases remained unmatched. Study-wide results and limits: Altogether, 160 or so TCR beta chains were recorded as cytomegalovirus-associated. Cytomegalovirus status was reportedly diagnosed by the classifier with high specificity and sensitivity.

On this clone: What it binds is unknown.

PCR used 60 Vbeta primers and 13 Jbeta primers. Profiled with immunoSEQ multiplex PCR; TCRdb holds only in-frame clones, not every one. The sample has about 90,000 clones, approximately 71% seen once; the top ten hold about a sixth. The V call is TRBV7-6, the J call TRBJ2-1; 11 nucleotides line up with TRBD2. The sequence came from a woman aged 18 to 35 in good health and CMV-seropositive. Sequencing was done on a sample of PBMCs. The CDR3 region is CASSLKVAGGLWYNEQFF. As DNA, the CDR3 is TGTGCCAGCAGCTTGAAGGTAGCGGGGGGGCTTTGGTACAATGAGCAGTTCTTC.